Presented here are 2 T cell receptor beta chains from one specimen sequenced in a study of blood T cells in healthy people across ages. It was with a sample-barcoded 5' primer and a J-beta primer mix that a second PCR of about 7 to 12 cycles was run. Each CDR3 protein gets one entry after TCRdb re-called the 5' RACE reads with MiXCR. The sample contains approximately 800,000 distinct CDR3 sequences, 35% to 50% of which appear only once. Material for sequencing was blood. Every receptor here comes from a man at least 80 years old in good health.

The J gene is TRBJ1-6, the V gene TRBV10-3; D gene ambiguous. The V end was cut by 3 bases, the J end by 10 bases, with 7 bases between. The germline gives CDR1 ENHRY, CDR2 SYGVKD. This CDR3 spans 12 amino acids. CDR3 bases: TGTGCCATCAGTGATTCGAGCTCACCCCTCCACTTT. This gives the protein CAISDSSSPLHF.

This clonotype came up many times. The chain carries TRBV10-3 and TRBJ2-5, with D tentatively TRBD2 (6 bases). The germline V and J ends were trimmed by 4 bases and 3 bases, with 12 bases remaining between them. The CDR3 runs 14 residues. The germline V gene encodes CDR1 ENHRY and CDR2 SYGVKD. CDR3: CAISVVLAEETQYF. CDR3 sequence (DNA): TGTGCCATCAGTGTGGTACTAGCAGAAGAGACCCAGTACTTC.